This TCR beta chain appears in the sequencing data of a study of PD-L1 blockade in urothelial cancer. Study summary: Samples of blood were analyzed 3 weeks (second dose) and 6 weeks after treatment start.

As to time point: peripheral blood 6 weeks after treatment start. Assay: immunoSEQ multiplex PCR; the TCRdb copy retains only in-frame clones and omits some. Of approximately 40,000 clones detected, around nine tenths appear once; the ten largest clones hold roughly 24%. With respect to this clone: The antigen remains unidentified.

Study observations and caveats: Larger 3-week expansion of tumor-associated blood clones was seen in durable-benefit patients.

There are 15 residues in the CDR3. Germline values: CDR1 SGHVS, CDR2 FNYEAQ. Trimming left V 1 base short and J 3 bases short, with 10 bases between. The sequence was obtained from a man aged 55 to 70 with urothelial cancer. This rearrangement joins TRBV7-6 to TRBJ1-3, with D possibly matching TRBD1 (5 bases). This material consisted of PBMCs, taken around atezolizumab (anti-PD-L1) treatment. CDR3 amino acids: CASSLGSGVGNTIYF. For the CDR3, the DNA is TGTGCCAGCAGCTTAGGATCGGGGGTTGGAAACACCATATATTTT.